This T cell receptor (beta chain) was obtained from a study of T cells in localized non-small cell lung cancer. Researchers cut adjacent lung at least 2 cm from the tumor margin, and it showed no atypia. A note on this clone: Its antigen is currently unknown.

Assay used: immunoSEQ multiplex PCR; TCRdb lists only in-frame clones, some missing. Of 600 to 800 clones in the sample, 25% to 30% were seen once. Germline assignment: CDR1 SGHRS and CDR2 YFSETQ. This CDR3 is 17 amino acids long. J was trimmed by 0 bases and V by 4 bases; bases with no gene match: 12. Study results and limitations: Out of the top 100 tumor clones, a median around 56 were seen in adjacent lung. Uninvolved adjacent lung had more T cell clonality than any other tissue, topping tumor.

This sequence was found in a man aged 40-75 years with stage III lung adenocarcinoma. The specimen comprised normal lung tissue next to the tumor, sampled before any cancer treatment. The chain recombines TRBV5-1 with TRBJ1-1; 7 bases line up with TRBD1. The CDR3, as DNA: TGCGCCAGCAGCCGCGAACAGGGGATGGTGATGAACACTGAAGCTTTCTTT. Translation: CASSREQGMVMNTEAFF.